Below, 14 T cell receptor beta chains from the same sample are listed, as sequenced in a study of technical replicates of blood from several donors. Profiled with immunoSEQ multiplex PCR; TCRdb holds only in-frame clones, not every one. Seen here are 60,000 to 85,000 clones, around 97% observed once, and the top ten hold approximately 0.2%. The specimen sequenced was T cells isolated from PBMCs. These TCRs come from a human donor in good health.

The V call is TRBV7-3, the J call TRBJ2-6; 9 bases match TRBD1. Germline V gene sequence: CDR1 SGHTA, CDR2 FQGTGA. Unmatched junction bases numbered 14, after V lost 5 bases and J lost 0 bases. The CDR3 is made up of 20 amino acids. The CDR3, as DNA: TGTGCCAGCAGCCTCCCGGGACAGGGCTTCGGGAGCTCTGGGGCCAACGTCCTGACTTTC. This gives the protein CASSLPGQGFGSSGANVLTF.

This chain joins TRBV27 and TRBJ1-4; 7 nucleotides agree with TRBD1. J gave up 9 bases and V 6 bases, and 7 bases lay outside the gene matches. The CDR3 contains 13 residues. Germline V gene sequence: CDR1 MNHEY, CDR2 SMNVEV (reference sequence). The CDR3 here is CASRVAGGKKLFF. The DNA of the CDR3 is TGTGCCAGCAGAGTGGCAGGGGGAAAAAAACTGTTTTTT.

The chain employs TRBV28 and TRBJ1-2; 7 bases are shared with TRBD1. V was clipped by 4 bases and J by 6 bases; unmatched bases: 11. Per germline, CDR1 MDHEN and CDR2 SYDVKM. The length of the CDR3 is 15 residues. CDR3 sequence (DNA): TGTGCCAGCAGTTCAATAGGGACAGTGGACCATGGCTACACCTTC. Its protein product is CASSSIGTVDHGYTF.

The V call is TRBV29-1, the J call TRBJ2-1; TRBD1 matches 7 bases. The germline V gene has CDR1 SQVTM and CDR2 ANQGSEA. Unmatched junction bases numbered 6, after V lost 3 bases and J lost 4 bases. The CDR3 is 14 residues long. Here the CDR3 DNA reads TGCAGCGTTGAGATCTGGACAGGTTACAATGAGCAGTTCTTC. Translated, it gives CSVEIWTGYNEQFF.

This clone was detected once. This rearrangement joins TRBV27 to TRBJ2-7; 7 bases are a match to TRBD1. CDR1 and CDR2 from the germline V gene are MNHEY and SMNVEV (reference sequence). The CDR3 is 19 residues long. V lost 0 bases to trimming and J lost 3 bases; unmatched junction nucleotides: 17. In nucleotides, the CDR3 is TGTGCCAGCAGTTTATCGTGGACAGGTCCTCCGAAAATTTTCTACGAGCAGTACTTC. Its protein is CASSLSWTGPPKIFYEQYF.

This rearrangement joins TRBV6-1 to TRBJ1-2; tentative D call: TRBD1 (6 bases). CDR3 length: 13 residues. Looked up from germline, CDR1 is MNHNS and CDR2 is SASEGT. Deletions cut 6 bases from V and 8 bases from J, with 16 bases between. The CDR3 loop reads CASRQGVGEGYTF. The CDR3, as DNA: TGTGCCAGCAGACAGGGAGTTGGTGAGGGCTACACCTTC.

This clone was found once. This CDR3 is CATSRDSPPTNEKLFF. CDR3 sequence (DNA): TGTGCCACCAGCAGGGACTCTCCCCCAACTAATGAAAAACTGTTTTTT. The V gene is TRBV15, the J gene TRBJ1-4; no firm D call. The CDR3 has 16 amino acids. CDR1 and CDR2 (germline): LNHNV, YYDKDF (reference sequence). V was clipped by 3 bases and J by 0 bases, with 11 bases between them.

The chain couples TRBV18 to TRBJ1-1, with 8 bases identical to TRBD1. V gave up 4 bases and J gave up 1 base; unmatched junction bases: 14. The CDR3 covers 18 residues. CDR1 is KGHSH and CDR2 is LQKENI in the germline V gene. The CDR3 loop is CASSLGARTGSRNTEAFF. Written as DNA, the CDR3 is TGTGCCAGCTCACTCGGGGCGAGGACAGGGAGCCGGAACACTGAAGCTTTCTTT.

The genes are TRBV5-1 and TRBJ1-6; possible D gene TRBD1, 5 bases. The CDR3 length is 14 residues. Trimming pared 5 bases from V and 7 bases from J, leaving 13 bases between. Germline lookup yields CDR1 SGHRS and CDR2 YFSETQ. CDR3 DNA sequence: TGCGCCAGCAGTCCGGGACGGGAGAATTCACCCCTCCACTTT. This sequence encodes CASSPGRENSPLHF.

The genes are TRBV5-1 and TRBJ2-7; 12 nucleotides line up with TRBD2. Germline V lookup: CDR1 SGHRS, CDR2 YFSETQ. Losses at the gene ends were 4 bases for V and 3 bases for J; bases not matched to a gene: 5. There are 15 residues in the CDR3. This chain's CDR3 is CASSRTSGALYEQYF. The DNA of the CDR3 is TGCGCCAGCAGCCGGACTAGCGGGGCCCTCTACGAGCAGTACTTC.

This rearrangement joins TRBV5-1 to TRBJ2-7, with unresolved D. The germline V gene encodes CDR1 SGHRS and CDR2 YFSETQ. The CDR3 contains 14 residues. V lost 0 bases and J 5 bases, leaving 12 bases between the germline ends. The CDR3 DNA follows: TGCGCCAGCAGCTTGGCCCCACTCTCTAACGAGCAGTACTTC. It yields the protein CASSLAPLSNEQYF.

The V call is TRBV2, the J call TRBJ2-2, with D tentatively TRBD2 (6 bases). CDR3 length: 13 residues. V lost 7 bases to trimming and J lost 3 bases, with 9 bases between them. Per the germline V gene, CDR1 is SNHLY and CDR2 is FYNNEI. The CDR3 DNA sequence: TGTGCCAGCAAGGGGACTTACACCGGGGAGCTGTTTTTT. This codes for CASKGTYTGELFF.

The rearrangement uses TRBV5-1 and TRBJ2-4, with a weak D call TRBD1 (6 bases). V was cut by 9 bases and J by 8 bases, with 18 bases left in between. There are 13 residues in the CDR3. The germline V gene encodes CDR1 SGHRS and CDR2 YFSETQ. Here the CDR3 reads CATSQGPRDIQYF. CDR3 DNA sequence: TGCGCCACCTCCCAGGGGCCAAGGGACATTCAGTACTTC.

V is TRBV25-1 and J is TRBJ2-7; no clear D gene. V was cut by 2 bases and J by 4 bases, with 9 bases left in between. The V gene's germline CDR1 is MGHDK and CDR2 SYGVNS. CDR3 size: 13 residues. Written as DNA, the CDR3 is TGTGCCAGCAGTGAACTAACGGTTTACGAGCAGTACTTC. Translating it yields CASSELTVYEQYF.